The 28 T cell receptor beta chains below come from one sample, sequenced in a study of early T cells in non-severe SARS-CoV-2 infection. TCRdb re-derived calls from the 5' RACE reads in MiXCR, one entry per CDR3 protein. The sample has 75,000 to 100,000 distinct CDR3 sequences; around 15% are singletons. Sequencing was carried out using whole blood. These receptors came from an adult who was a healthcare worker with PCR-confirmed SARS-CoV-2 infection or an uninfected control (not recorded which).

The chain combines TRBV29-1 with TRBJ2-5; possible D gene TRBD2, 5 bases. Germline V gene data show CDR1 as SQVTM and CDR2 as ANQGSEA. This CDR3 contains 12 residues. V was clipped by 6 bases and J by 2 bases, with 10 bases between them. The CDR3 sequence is CSVEGIQETQYF. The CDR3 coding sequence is TGCAGCGTCGAGGGTATACAAGAGACCCAGTACTTC.

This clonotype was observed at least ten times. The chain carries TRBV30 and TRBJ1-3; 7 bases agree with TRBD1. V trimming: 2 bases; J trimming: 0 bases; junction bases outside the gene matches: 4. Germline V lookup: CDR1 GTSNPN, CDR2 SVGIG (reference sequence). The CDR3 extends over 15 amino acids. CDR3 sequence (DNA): TGTGCCTGGAGTAGGGACAGCGGCTCTGGAAACACCATATATTTT. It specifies CAWSRDSGSGNTIYF.

The CDR3 DNA is TGTGCCAGCAGTACAGAGGATGGCTACACCTTC. This translates into CASSTEDGYTF. The chain links TRBV28 to TRBJ1-2; D gene ambiguous. Germline CDR1 reads MDHEN; CDR2 reads SYDVKM. V shed 5 bases and J shed 6 bases, with 7 bases lying between them. This CDR3 has 11 amino acids.

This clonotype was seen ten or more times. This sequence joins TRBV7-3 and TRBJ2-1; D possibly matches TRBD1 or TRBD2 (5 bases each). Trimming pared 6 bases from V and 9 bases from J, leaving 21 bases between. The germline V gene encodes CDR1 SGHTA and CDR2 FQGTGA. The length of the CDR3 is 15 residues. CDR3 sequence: CASSLGAVWGSEQFF. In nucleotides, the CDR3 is TGTGCCAGCAGTTTAGGGGCAGTTTGGGGGTCTGAGCAGTTCTTC.

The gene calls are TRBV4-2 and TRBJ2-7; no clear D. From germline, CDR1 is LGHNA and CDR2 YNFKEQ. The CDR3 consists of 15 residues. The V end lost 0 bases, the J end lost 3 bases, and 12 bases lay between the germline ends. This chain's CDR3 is CASSQDGYAGYEQYF. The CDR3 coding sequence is TGTGCCAGCAGCCAAGATGGCTACGCAGGCTACGAGCAGTACTTC.

CDR3 in DNA: TGTGCCAGCAGTTATCGTGGGGATGGCTACACCTTC. Encoded protein: CASSYRGDGYTF. V usage is TRBV6-5 and J usage is TRBJ1-2; no firm D call. The CDR3 extends over 12 amino acids. From germline, CDR1 is MNHEY and CDR2 SVGAGI. Trimming shortened V by 3 bases and J by 6 bases, and 8 bases separated the two germline ends.

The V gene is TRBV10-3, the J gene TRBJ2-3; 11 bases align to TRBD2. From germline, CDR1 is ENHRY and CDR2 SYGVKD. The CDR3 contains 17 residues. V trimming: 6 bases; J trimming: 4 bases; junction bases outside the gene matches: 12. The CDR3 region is CAIRAPSSGGAADTQYF. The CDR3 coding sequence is TGTGCCATCAGGGCCCCCAGTAGCGGGGGGGCAGCAGATACGCAGTATTTT.

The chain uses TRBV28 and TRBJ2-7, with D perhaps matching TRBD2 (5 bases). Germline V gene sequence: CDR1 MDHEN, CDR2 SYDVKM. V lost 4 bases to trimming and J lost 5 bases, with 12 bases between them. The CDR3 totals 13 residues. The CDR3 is CASSWTEEDEQYF. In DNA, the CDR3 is TGTGCCAGCAGTTGGACTGAGGAGGACGAGCAGTACTTC.

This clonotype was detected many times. DNA for the CDR3: TGTGCCAGCAGCCAAGACCCGAGCACCGGGGAGCTGTTTTTT. This gives the protein CASSQDPSTGELFF. This chain joins TRBV3-1 and TRBJ2-2; D is ambiguous. The CDR3 sequence is 14 residues long. Germline CDR1 LGHDT, CDR2 YNNKEL (reference sequence). V gave up 0 bases and J gave up 4 bases, with 6 bases separating them.

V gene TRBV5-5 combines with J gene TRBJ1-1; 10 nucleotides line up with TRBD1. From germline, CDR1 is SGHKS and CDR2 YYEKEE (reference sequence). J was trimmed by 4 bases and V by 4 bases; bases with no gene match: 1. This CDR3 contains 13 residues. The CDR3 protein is CASSRTGGTEAFF. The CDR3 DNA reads TGTGCCAGCAGCCGGACAGGGGGCACTGAAGCTTTCTTT.

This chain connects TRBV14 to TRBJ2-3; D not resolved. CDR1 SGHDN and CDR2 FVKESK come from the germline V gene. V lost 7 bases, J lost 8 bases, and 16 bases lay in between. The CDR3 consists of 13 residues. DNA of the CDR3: TGTGCCAGCACCATGGCCGCCGCGCGTACGCAGTATTTT. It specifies CASTMAAARTQYF.

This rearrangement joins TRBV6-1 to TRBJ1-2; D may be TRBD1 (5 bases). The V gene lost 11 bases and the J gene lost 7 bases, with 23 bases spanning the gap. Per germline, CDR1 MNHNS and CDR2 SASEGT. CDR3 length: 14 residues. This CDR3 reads CASSTSHGAGGYTF. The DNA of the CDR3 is TGTGCCTCGTCAACGAGCCATGGGGCAGGTGGCTACACCTTC.

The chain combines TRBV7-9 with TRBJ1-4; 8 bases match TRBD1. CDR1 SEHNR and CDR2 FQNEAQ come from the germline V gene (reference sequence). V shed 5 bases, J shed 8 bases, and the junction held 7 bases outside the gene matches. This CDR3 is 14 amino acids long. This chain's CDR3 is CASSGGQDGEKLFF. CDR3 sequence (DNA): TGTGCCAGCAGCGGGGGACAGGATGGAGAAAAACTGTTTTTT.

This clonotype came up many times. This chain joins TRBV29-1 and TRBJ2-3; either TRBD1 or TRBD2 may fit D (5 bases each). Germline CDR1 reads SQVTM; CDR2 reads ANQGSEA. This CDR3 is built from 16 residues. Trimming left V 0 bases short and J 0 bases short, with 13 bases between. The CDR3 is CSVEDPTGPSTDTQYF. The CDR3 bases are TGCAGCGTTGAAGATCCGACGGGGCCTAGCACAGATACGCAGTATTTT.

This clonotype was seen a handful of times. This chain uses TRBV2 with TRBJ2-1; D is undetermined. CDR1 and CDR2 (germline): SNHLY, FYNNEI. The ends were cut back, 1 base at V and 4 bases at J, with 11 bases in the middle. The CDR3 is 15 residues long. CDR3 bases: TGTGCCAGCAGTGAAGATCGCAGCTGGTACAATGAGCAGTTCTTC. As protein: CASSEDRSWYNEQFF.

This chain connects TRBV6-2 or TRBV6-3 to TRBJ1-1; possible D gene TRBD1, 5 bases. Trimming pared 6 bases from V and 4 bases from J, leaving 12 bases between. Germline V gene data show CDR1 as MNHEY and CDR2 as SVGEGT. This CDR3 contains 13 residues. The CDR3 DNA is TGTGCCAGCAGAACGGGACGGGGCACTGAAGCTTTCTTT. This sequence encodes CASRTGRGTEAFF.

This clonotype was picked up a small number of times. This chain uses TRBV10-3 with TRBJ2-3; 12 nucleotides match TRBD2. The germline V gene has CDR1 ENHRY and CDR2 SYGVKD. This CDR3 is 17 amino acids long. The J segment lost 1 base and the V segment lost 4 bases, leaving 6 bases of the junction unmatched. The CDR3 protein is CAISGRLAGEGTDTQYF. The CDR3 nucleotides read TGTGCCATCAGTGGCCGACTAGCGGGGGAGGGCACAGATACGCAGTATTTT.

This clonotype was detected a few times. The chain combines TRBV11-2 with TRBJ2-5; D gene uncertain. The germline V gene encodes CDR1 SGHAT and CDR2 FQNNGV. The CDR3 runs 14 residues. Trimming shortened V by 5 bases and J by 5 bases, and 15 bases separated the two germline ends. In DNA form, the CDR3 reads TGTGCCAGCAGCAGGACCAATTCCCGGGAGACCCAGTACTTC. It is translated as CASSRTNSRETQYF. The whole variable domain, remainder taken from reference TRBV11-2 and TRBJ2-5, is EAGVAQSPRYKIIEKRQSVAFWCNPISGHATLYWYQQILGQGPKLLIQFQNNGVVDDSQLPKDRFSAERLKGVDSTLKIQPAKLEDSAVYLCASSRTNSRETQYFGPGTRLLVL.

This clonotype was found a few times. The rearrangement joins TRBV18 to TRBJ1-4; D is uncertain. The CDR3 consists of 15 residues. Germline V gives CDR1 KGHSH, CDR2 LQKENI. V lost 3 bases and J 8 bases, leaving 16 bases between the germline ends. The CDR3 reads CASSPAGGGGEKLFF. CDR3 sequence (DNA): TGTGCCAGCTCACCTGCAGGCGGAGGAGGAGAAAAACTGTTTTTT.

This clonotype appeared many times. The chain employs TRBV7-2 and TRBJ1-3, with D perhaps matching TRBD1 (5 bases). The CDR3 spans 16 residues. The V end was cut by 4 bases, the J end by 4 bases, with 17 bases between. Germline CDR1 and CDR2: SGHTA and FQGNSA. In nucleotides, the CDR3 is TGTGCCAGCAGCTCCCGGGACGTGGATTCCGGAAACACCATATATTTT. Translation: CASSSRDVDSGNTIYF.

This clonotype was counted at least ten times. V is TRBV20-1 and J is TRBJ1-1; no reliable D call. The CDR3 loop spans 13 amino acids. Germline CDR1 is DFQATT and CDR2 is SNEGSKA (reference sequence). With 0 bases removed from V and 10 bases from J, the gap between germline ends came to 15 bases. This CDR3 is CSARDLGLRRAFF. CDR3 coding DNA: TGCAGTGCTAGAGATCTAGGGCTCAGGAGAGCTTTCTTT.

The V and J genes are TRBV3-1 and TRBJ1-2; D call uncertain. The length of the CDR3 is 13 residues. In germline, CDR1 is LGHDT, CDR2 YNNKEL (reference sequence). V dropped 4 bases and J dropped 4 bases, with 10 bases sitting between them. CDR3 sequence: CASSPRGSYGYTF. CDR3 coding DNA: TGTGCCAGCAGCCCCCGTGGGAGCTATGGCTACACCTTC.

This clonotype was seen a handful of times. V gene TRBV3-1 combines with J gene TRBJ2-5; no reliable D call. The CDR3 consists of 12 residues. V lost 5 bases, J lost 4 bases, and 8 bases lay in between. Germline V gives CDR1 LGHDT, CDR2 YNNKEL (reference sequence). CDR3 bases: TGTGCCAGCAGCGAGGTCATAGAGACCCAGTACTTC. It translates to CASSEVIETQYF.

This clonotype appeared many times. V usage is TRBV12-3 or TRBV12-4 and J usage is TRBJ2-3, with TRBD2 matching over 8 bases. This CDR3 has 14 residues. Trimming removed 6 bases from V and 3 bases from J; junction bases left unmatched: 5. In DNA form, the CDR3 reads TGTGCCAGCAGCCCCGGCGGGGGGACAGATACGCAGTATTTT. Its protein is CASSPGGGTDTQYF.

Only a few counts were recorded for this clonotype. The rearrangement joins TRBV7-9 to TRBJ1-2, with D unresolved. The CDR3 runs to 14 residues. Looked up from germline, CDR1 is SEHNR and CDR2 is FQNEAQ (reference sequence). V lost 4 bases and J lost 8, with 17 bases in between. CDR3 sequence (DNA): TGTGCCAGCAGCTCAGAGAGAGATCATAGAGGCTACACCTTC. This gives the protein CASSSERDHRGYTF.

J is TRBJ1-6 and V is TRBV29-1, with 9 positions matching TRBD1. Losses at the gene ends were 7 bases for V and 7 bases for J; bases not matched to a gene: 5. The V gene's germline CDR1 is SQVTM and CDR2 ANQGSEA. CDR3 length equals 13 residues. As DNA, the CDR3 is TGCAGCGCCCAACAGGGGGCCAATTCACCCCTCCACTTT. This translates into CSAQQGANSPLHF.

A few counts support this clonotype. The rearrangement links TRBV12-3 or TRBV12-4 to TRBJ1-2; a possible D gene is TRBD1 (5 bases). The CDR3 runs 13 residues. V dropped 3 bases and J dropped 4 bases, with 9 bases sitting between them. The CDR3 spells CASSFSQGYGYTF. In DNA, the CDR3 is TGTGCCAGCAGTTTCTCCCAGGGCTATGGCTACACCTTC.

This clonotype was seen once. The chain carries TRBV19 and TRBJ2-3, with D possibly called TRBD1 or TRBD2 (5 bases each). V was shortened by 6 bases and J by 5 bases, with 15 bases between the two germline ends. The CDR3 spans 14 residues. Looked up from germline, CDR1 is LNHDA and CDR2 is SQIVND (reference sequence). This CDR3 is CASSGNGGGDTQYF. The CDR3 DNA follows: TGTGCCAGTAGCGGGAACGGTGGGGGAGATACGCAGTATTTT.